A selection of T cell receptor beta chains follows, all from one sample in a study of blood T cell repertoires in COVID-19. TCRdb's copy holds only in-frame clones and misses some; the assay was immunoSEQ multiplex PCR. The sample has over 110,000 clones, about three quarters seen once; the top ten hold less than 2.5%. Sequencing used peripheral blood. These receptor sequences come from a woman aged 55-75 years with acute or convalescent COVID-19. Each CDR3 is given with its conserved first and last residue. A D gene is named only where the DNA matches it firmly. Where a row states a size, it is once, few, many or the class of an expanded clone; other rows omit it.

V gene,clone size,J gene,D gene,CDR3 DNA,CDR3 protein
TRBV10-3,.,TRBJ1-1,.,TGTGCCATCAGTTCCGACAGGTTGAACACTGAAGCTTTCTTT,CAISSDRLNTEAFF
TRBV3-1/TRBV3-2,.,TRBJ2-3,TRBD2,TGTGCCAGCAGCCAAGATATGGCAGGGCTAGGACTAGCAGCTGATACGCAGTATTTT,CASSQDMAGLGLAADTQYF
TRBV27,.,TRBJ2-1,TRBD2,TGTGCCAGCAGTAAATCCGGGACTAGCGGGATAAGGTTGAGTGAGCAGTTCTTC,CASSKSGTSGIRLSEQFF
TRBV7-9,.,TRBJ1-6,.,TGTGCCAGCAGCTTAGAACGGTATAATTCACCCCTCCACTTT,CASSLERYNSPLHF
TRBV5-1,.,TRBJ1-5,TRBD1,TGCGCCAGCAGCTTGGGGACAGGGACAACTCAGCCCCAGCATTTT,CASSLGTGTTQPQHF
TRBV3-1/TRBV3-2,.,TRBJ2-7,.,TGTGCCAGCAGCCATAGGACAGCTGACTACGAGCAGTACTTC,CASSHRTADYEQYF
TRBV13,.,TRBJ2-7,.,TGTGCCAGCAGCTTAAGGGGAAGGGAGCAGTACTTC,CASSLRGREQYF
TRBV7-9,.,TRBJ1-4,.,TGTGCCAGCAGCCCCGGTGGGGGGGGAGGTGAAAAACTGTTTTTT,CASSPGGGGGEKLFF
TRBV5-6,.,TRBJ2-1,TRBD2,TGTGCCAGCAGCTCCTGGGGGACTATGGGCAATGAGCAGTTCTTC,CASSSWGTMGNEQFF
TRBV5-4,.,TRBJ2-4,.,TGTGCCAGCAGCCAACCGGGAAAAAACATTCAGTACTTC,CASSQPGKNIQYF
TRBV13,.,TRBJ1-1,.,TGTGCCAGCAGCTTAGTGAGGAACACTGAAGCTTTCTTT,CASSLVRNTEAFF
TRBV6-5,.,TRBJ1-2,TRBD1,TGTGCCAGCAGCAAATCACCGGGACAGGGGTCCCACTACACCTTC,CASSKSPGQGSHYTF
TRBV14,.,TRBJ2-7,TRBD2,TGTGCCAGCAGCCATCGCGGAGGGACTAGCGAGCAGTACTTC,CASSHRGGTSEQYF
TRBV5-4,few,TRBJ2-6,.,TGTGCCAGCAGCTTGGGTGGGGGGACTGGGGCCAACGTCCTGACTTTC,CASSLGGGTGANVLTF
TRBV4-1,.,TRBJ2-3,.,TGCGCCAGCAGCCAAGAATGGCACAGTCTCACAGATACGCAGTATTTT,CASSQEWHSLTDTQYF